This T cell receptor (beta chain) was captured in a study of cytomegalovirus exposure and HLA in healthy donors. Whole-study context: Findings of an earlier analysis included about 120 million unique TCR beta sequences from some 180 million T cells. For the 300 to 400 genotyped donors, 75% to 90% fell within the Caucasian-associated ancestry cluster. Points from the study as a whole: The study recorded 150 to 200 TCR beta chains that were cytomegalovirus-associated. Presence/absence analyses rested on an assumption that sequencing depth was roughly uniform across donors.

Worth noting for this clone: Its antigen is unknown.

Primers for the PCR totalled 60 Vbeta and 13 Jbeta. Using immunoSEQ multiplex PCR, the repertoire was profiled, and TCRdb retains in-frame clones only, with some absent. The table has some 110,000 clones, 80% to 90% seen once. Source material: PBMCs. This receptor was obtained from a man aged 50 to 60 in good health and CMV-seronegative.

DNA for the CDR3: TGTGCCAGCAGTCGGCCAGGGGGCGAGACCCAGTACTTC. It is translated as CASSRPGGETQYF. V gene TRBV25-1 combines with J gene TRBJ2-5; TRBD1 matches at 8 bases. CDR1 MGHDK and CDR2 SYGVNS come from the germline V gene. J gave up 5 bases and V 5 bases, and 4 bases lay outside the gene matches. The CDR3 is 13 residues long.